This T cell receptor (beta chain) was captured by sequencing in a study of blood T cells in healthy people across ages. In the study overall: The template switching approach captured approximately one barcoded beta molecule for every two T cells.

The sample holds a few counts of this clonotype. Its cognate antigen is unknown. With 0 bases removed from V and 7 bases from J, the gap between germline ends came to 16 bases. The CDR3 consists of 15 residues. The germline gives CDR1 SGHRS, CDR2 YFSETQ. Combining a sample-barcoded 5' primer with a J-beta primer mix, a second PCR ran for about 6 to 11 cycles. MiXCR, applied by TCRdb to the 5' RACE reads, yields one record per CDR3 protein. This table holds about 720,000 distinct CDR3 sequences, approximately 21% found once. Study-wide points: Diversity figures derived from one million T cells were judged to underestimate the true value.

This sequence was found in a man in his 70s in good health. V gene TRBV5-1 combines with J gene TRBJ1-2; D remains ambiguous. Sample: blood. The DNA of the CDR3 is TGCGCCAGCAGCTTGGGGGCCAGTGTATCCGGTGGCTACACCTTC. The encoded protein is CASSLGASVSGGYTF.